The 6 T cell receptor beta chains in this list originate from one sample, sequenced in a study of Graves' ophthalmopathy and Graves' hyperthyroidism. Amplified TCR beta CDR3 regions were obtained using RNA transcripts as template. HTBI primers were employed in first-round RT-PCR, then a second-round multiplex PCR followed. TCRdb re-called the multiplex PCR reads with MiXCR, one entry per CDR3 protein. The table has about 740,000 distinct CDR3 sequences, roughly 40% seen once. Source material: peripheral blood. Receptors originate from an adult man with Graves' ophthalmopathy.

Only a few counts were recorded for this clonotype. This chain links TRBV20-1 with TRBJ2-5; TRBD1 might be the D (5 bases). The ends were cut back, 6 bases at V and 2 bases at J, with 19 bases in the middle. CDR1 is DFQATT and CDR2 is SNEGSKA in the germline V gene (reference sequence). The CDR3 totals 15 residues. The CDR3 DNA reads TGCAGTGCCGAGACAGTGGGTGGACCACAAGAGACCCAGTACTTC. It encodes CSAETVGGPQETQYF.

The chain has TRBV25-1 and TRBJ2-2; the D is unclear. V was pared by 6 bases and J by 0 bases, with 14 bases between. CDR3 length equals 16 residues. CDR1 MGHDK and CDR2 SYGVNS come from the germline V gene. The CDR3 reads CASSVVGRANTGELFF. The CDR3 DNA reads as TGTGCCAGCAGCGTAGTGGGCAGAGCGAACACCGGGGAGCTGTTTTTT.

This clonotype has a count of ten or more. V gene TRBV10-3 combines with J gene TRBJ1-1; 7 positions agree with TRBD1. There are 14 residues in the CDR3. CDR1 is ENHRY and CDR2 is SYGVKD in the germline V gene. Unmatched junction bases numbered 8, after V lost 6 bases and J lost 4 bases. The CDR3 sequence is CAISFRGGITEAFF. The CDR3 DNA reads TGTGCCATCAGCTTCAGGGGGGGGATCACTGAAGCTTTCTTT.

This clonotype was counted at least ten times. This sequence joins TRBV20-1 and TRBJ1-1, with D unresolved. V shed 0 bases and J shed 2 bases, with 7 bases lying between them. The germline V gene has CDR1 DFQATT and CDR2 SNEGSKA (reference sequence). The CDR3 runs to 13 residues. CDR3: CSAREQDNTEAFF. For the CDR3, the DNA is TGCAGTGCTAGAGAGCAGGATAACACTGAAGCTTTCTTT.

This sequence joins TRBV7-9 and TRBJ2-7; D ambiguous. The germline gives CDR1 SEHNR, CDR2 FQNEAQ (reference sequence). V lost 4 bases, J lost 0 bases, and 10 bases lay in between. There are 14 residues in the CDR3. The DNA for the CDR3 is TGTGCCAGCAGCTCAGAGACTGCCTCCTACGAGCAGTACTTC. Amino acid sequence: CASSSETASYEQYF. Together with reference TRBV7-9 and TRBJ2-7, the CDR3 gives the full variable domain: DTGVSQNPRHKITKRGQNVTFRCDPISEHNRLYWYRQTLGQGPEFLTYFQNEAQLEKSRLLSDRFSAERPKGSFSTLEIQRTEQGDSAMYLCASSSETASYEQYFGPGTRLTVT.

V gene TRBV15 combines with J gene TRBJ2-7, with 7 positions matching TRBD1. Germline values: CDR1 LNHNV, CDR2 YYDKDF (reference sequence). The CDR3 loop spans 15 amino acids. The junction had 19 bases not matched to a gene; V was cut back by 11 bases and J by 6 bases. The CDR3 nucleotides read TGTGCCGCCTCAAGTCCCGGGACAGACCGCCCCGAGCAGTACTTC. It specifies CAASSPGTDRPEQYF.